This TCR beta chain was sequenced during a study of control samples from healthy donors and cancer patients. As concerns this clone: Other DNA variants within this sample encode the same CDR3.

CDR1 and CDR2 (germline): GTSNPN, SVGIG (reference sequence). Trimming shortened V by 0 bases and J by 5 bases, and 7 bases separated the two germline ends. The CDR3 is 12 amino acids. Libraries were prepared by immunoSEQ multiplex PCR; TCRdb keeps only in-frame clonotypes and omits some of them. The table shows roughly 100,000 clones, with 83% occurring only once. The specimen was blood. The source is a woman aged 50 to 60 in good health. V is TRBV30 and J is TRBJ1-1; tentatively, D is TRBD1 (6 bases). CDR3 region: CAWSVQGTEAFF. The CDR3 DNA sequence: TGTGCCTGGAGTGTACAGGGAACTGAAGCTTTCTTT.